These 2 T cell receptor beta chains originate from one sample sequenced in a study of shared clonotypes between healthy human individuals. Naive CD8 cells, CD45RO-negative and positively selected for CCR7, excluded terminally differentiated effector memory CD45RA+ cells. This table comes from immunoSEQ multiplex PCR, and its TCRdb copy is limited to in-frame clones, with some not included. The sample records 630,000 or so clones, 98% being singletons. Specimen: naive CD8+ T cells sorted from blood. The receptors were gathered from a man aged 25-45 years in good health.

V and J are TRBV4-1 and TRBJ2-1, with TRBD1 matching 8 bases. CDR1 and CDR2 from the germline V gene are MGHRA and YSYEKL. V lost 0 bases and J lost 6; bases outside the gene matches: 7. CDR3 size: 16 residues. The DNA for the CDR3 is TGCGCCAGCAGCCAAGATCCAGGGGGCGCAGGCAATGAGCAGTTCTTC. This gives the protein CASSQDPGGAGNEQFF.

The V and J genes are TRBV6-1 and TRBJ2-2; the D gene could be TRBD1 or TRBD2 (5 bases each). V lost 2 bases, J lost 9 bases, and 16 bases lay in between. The CDR3 runs 15 residues. Per the germline V gene, CDR1 is MNHNS and CDR2 is SASEGT. The CDR3 region has the DNA TGTGCCAGCAGTGAATGGGACGGGGAAGCCCGGGAGCTGTTTTTT. This sequence encodes CASSEWDGEARELFF.